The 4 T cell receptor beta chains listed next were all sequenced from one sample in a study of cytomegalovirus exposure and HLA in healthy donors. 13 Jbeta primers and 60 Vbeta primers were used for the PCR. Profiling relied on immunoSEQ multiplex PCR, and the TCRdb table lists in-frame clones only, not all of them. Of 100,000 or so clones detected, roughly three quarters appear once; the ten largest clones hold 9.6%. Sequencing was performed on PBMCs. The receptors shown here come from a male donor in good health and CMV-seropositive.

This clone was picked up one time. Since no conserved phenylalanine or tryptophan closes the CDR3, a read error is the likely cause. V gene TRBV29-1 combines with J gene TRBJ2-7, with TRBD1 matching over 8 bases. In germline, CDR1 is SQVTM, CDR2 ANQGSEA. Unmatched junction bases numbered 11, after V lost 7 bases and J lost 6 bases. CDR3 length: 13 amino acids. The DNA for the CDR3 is TGCAGCGCCACGGCCCTTGACAGGGGCGAGCAGTACCTC. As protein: CSATALDRGEQYL.

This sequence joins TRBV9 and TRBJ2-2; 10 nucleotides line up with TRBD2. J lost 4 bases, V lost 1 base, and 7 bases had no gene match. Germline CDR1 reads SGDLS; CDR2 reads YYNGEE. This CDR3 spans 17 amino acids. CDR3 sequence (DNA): TGTGCCAGCAGCGTAATTAGCGGGAGGTTTGGCACCGGGGAGCTGTTTTTT. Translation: CASSVISGRFGTGELFF.

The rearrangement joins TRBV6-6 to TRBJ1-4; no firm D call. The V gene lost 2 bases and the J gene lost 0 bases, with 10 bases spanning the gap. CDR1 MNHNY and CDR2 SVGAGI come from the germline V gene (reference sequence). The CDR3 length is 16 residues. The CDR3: CASSYGYGATNEKLFF. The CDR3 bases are TGTGCCAGCAGTTACGGCTACGGGGCAACTAATGAAAAACTGTTTTTT.

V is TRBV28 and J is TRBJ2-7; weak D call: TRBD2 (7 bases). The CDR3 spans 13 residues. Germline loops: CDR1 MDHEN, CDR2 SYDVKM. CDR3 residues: CASRGGAPDEQYF. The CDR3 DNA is TGTGCGTCCCGAGGGGGGGCCCCCGACGAGCAGTACTTC.